Below, 20 T cell receptor beta chains from the same sample are listed, as sequenced in a study of blood T cell repertoires in COVID-19 (dated by TCRdb to 2019 to 2021). Libraries came from the immunoSEQ multiplex PCR assay. Not all clones reach the TCRdb copy of this immuneACCESS table, which keeps in-frame sequences only. Checked studies attribute under half of the gap to unresolved V genes and leave the rest unexplained. In this sample the table shows under 250,000 clones, around 81% of which occur a single time. Clones ranked in the top ten supply approximately 4.3% of the sample. The source material was PBMCs or T cells enriched from blood (not recorded which). These TCRs come from a man aged 25 to 40 with acute COVID-19.

The chain joins TRBV2 to TRBJ1-1, with TRBD1 identical over 7 bases. CDR1 and CDR2 (germline): SNHLY, FYNNEI. This CDR3 has 13 amino acids. With 4 bases clipped from V and 5 bases from J, the junction kept 4 bases outside the gene matches. The CDR3 protein is CASSGQGGTEAFF. CDR3 in DNA: TGTGCCAGCAGTGGACAGGGAGGAACTGAAGCTTTCTTT. The variable domain in full, with the rest retrieved from reference TRBV2 and TRBJ1-1, is EPEVTQTPSHQVTQMGQEVILRCVPISNHLYFYWYRQILGQKVEFLVSFYNNEISEKSEIFDDQFSVERPDGSNFTLKIRSTKLEDSAMYFCASSGQGGTEAFFGQGTRLTVV.

The chain recombines TRBV6-5 with TRBJ2-5; 7 bases align to TRBD2. Germline V gene data show CDR1 as MNHEY and CDR2 as SVGAGI. This CDR3 is 15 amino acids long. The ends lost 6 bases at V and 3 bases at J; junction bases unmatched: 10. The CDR3 loop is CASRRLAPAEETQYF. CDR3 sequence (DNA): TGTGCCAGCAGGAGACTAGCTCCGGCTGAAGAGACCCAGTACTTC.

In this sample, this clone turned up once. The chain uses TRBV11-1 and TRBJ2-3, with D unclear. CDR1 SGHAT and CDR2 FQDESV come from the germline V gene (reference sequence). CDR3 size: 15 residues. V lost 4 bases and J lost 1, with 12 bases in between. The CDR3 loop is CASSSGTAGTDTQYF. The CDR3 DNA is TGTGCCAGCAGCTCCGGCACAGCAGGCACAGATACGCAGTATTTT.

This chain links TRBV18 with TRBJ1-2; no reliable D call. Trimming cost V 3 bases and J 0 bases, with 14 bases left between them. Germline CDR1 and CDR2: KGHSH and LQKENI. The CDR3 covers 16 residues. The CDR3 region is CASSPLSGSTNYGYTF. The CDR3 DNA reads TGTGCCAGCTCACCCCTCTCAGGTTCAACTAACTATGGCTACACCTTC.

This clone was observed once. The chain links TRBV9 to TRBJ2-1; 8 bases line up with TRBD1. V lost 4 bases to trimming and J lost 7 bases; unmatched junction nucleotides: 4. The CDR3 covers 13 residues. Per germline, CDR1 SGDLS and CDR2 YYNGEE. DNA for the CDR3: TGTGCCAGCAGCCCCCGACAGGGGAATGAGCAGTTCTTC. Protein sequence: CASSPRQGNEQFF. Full variable domain (rest looked up from reference TRBV9 and TRBJ2-1): DSGVTQTPKHLITATGQRVTLRCSPRSGDLSVYWYQQSLDQGLQFLIQYYNGEERAKGNILERFSAQQFPDLHSELNLSSLELGDSALYFCASSPRQGNEQFFGPGTRLTVL.

This clone was observed many times. The chain joins TRBV7-6 to TRBJ2-7, with TRBD1 identical over 7 bases. Germline lookup yields CDR1 SGHVS and CDR2 FNYEAQ. The CDR3 consists of 13 residues. J was trimmed by 4 bases and V by 5 bases; bases with no gene match: 5. The DNA for the CDR3 is TGTGCCAGCAGCAAACAGGGGCAGTACGAGCAGTACTTC. Protein product: CASSKQGQYEQYF.

This chain links TRBV12-5 with TRBJ1-5; 9 bases map to TRBD1. There are 14 residues in the CDR3. The ends lost 8 bases at V and 6 bases at J; junction bases unmatched: 8. Looked up from germline, CDR1 is LGHNT and CDR2 is FRNRAP. CDR3 sequence (DNA): TGTGCTAGTCTCTTACAGGGGGCAGGTCAGCCCCAGCATTTT. Translation gives CASLLQGAGQPQHF.

The CDR3 spells CAISEKVGVDGYTF. CDR3 nucleotides: TGTGCCATCAGTGAGAAGGTGGGAGTGGACGGCTACACCTTC. V is TRBV10-3 and J is TRBJ1-2; D gene ambiguous. In germline, CDR1 is ENHRY, CDR2 SYGVKD. V was shortened by 2 bases and J by 8 bases, with 15 bases between the two germline ends. This CDR3 spans 14 amino acids.

This chain uses TRBV29-1 with TRBJ1-2; 7 nucleotides align to TRBD1. CDR3 size: 17 residues. The J segment lost 0 bases and the V segment lost 5 bases, leaving 15 bases of the junction unmatched. Germline V CDR1 and CDR2: SQVTM, ANQGSEA. CDR3 bases: TGCAGCGTTATACAGACCGGGACAGCACAAGCTAACTATGGCTACACCTTC. This translates into CSVIQTGTAQANYGYTF.

The chain couples TRBV30 to TRBJ1-3; a weak D match, TRBD1 (5 bases). Germline lookup yields CDR1 GTSNPN and CDR2 SVGIG (reference sequence). There are 16 residues in the CDR3. Between the trimmed V and J ends, which lost 2 bases and 0 bases, there was a span of 14 bases. In DNA, the CDR3 is TGTGCCTGGAGTCAAATCGGGGGGATCTCTGGAAACACCATATATTTT. Amino acids: CAWSQIGGISGNTIYF.

This clone was observed a handful of times. V is TRBV30 and J is TRBJ1-1; TRBD1 aligns across 7 bases. Germline CDR1 GTSNPN, CDR2 SVGIG (reference sequence). This CDR3 has 10 amino acids. Unmatched junction bases numbered 4, after V lost 8 bases and J lost 7 bases. The CDR3 spells CALGQVEAFF. The CDR3, as DNA: TGTGCCCTTGGACAGGTTGAAGCTTTCTTT.

The V call is TRBV27, the J call TRBJ1-2; TRBD1 aligns across 8 bases. The CDR3 is 16 residues long. The germline gives CDR1 MNHEY, CDR2 SMNVEV (reference sequence). J was trimmed by 4 bases and V by 0 bases; bases with no gene match: 7. The CDR3 DNA is TGTGCCAGCAGTTTATCCGCCCTGGGACAGGCCTATGGCTACACCTTC. This translates into CASSLSALGQAYGYTF.

This clone was counted once. This rearrangement joins TRBV6-5 to TRBJ2-3; 10 bases are a match to TRBD1. The CDR3 is 15 amino acids. Germline CDR1 and CDR2: MNHEY and SVGAGI. The V and J ends lost 10 bases and 6 bases, in that order; junction bases with no gene match: 13. The CDR3 nucleotides read TGTGCCACCAACACCGGGACAGGGGCTCCCGATACGCAGTATTTT. Encoded protein: CATNTGTGAPDTQYF.

The chain joins TRBV7-9 to TRBJ2-3; D perhaps matches TRBD1 (6 bases). V was cut by 7 bases and J by 2 bases, with 19 bases left in between. The CDR3 length is 16 residues. The germline V gene has CDR1 SEHNR and CDR2 FQNEAQ (reference sequence). DNA for the CDR3: TGTGCCAGCAACTTTGAGGGGCAGGGGATCACAGATACGCAGTATTTT. This encodes CASNFEGQGITDTQYF.

The CDR3 nucleotides are TGTGCCAGCAGTCCACGACAGGGAGCATCCAACTATGGCTACACCTTC. It encodes CASSPRQGASNYGYTF. The rearrangement joins TRBV27 to TRBJ1-2; 7 bases agree with TRBD1. Germline V gene data show CDR1 as MNHEY and CDR2 as SMNVEV (reference sequence). The CDR3 runs 16 residues. J gave up 2 bases and V 5 bases, and 11 bases lay outside the gene matches.

CDR3 sequence: CASSSLDRGYEQYF. CDR3 nucleotide sequence: TGTGCCAGCAGCTCCTTGGACAGGGGCTACGAGCAGTACTTC. The chain links TRBV7-2 to TRBJ2-7, with 9 nucleotides matching TRBD1. This CDR3 contains 14 residues. V gave up 4 bases and J gave up 3 bases; unmatched junction bases: 4. The germline gives CDR1 SGHTA, CDR2 FQGNSA.

V and J are TRBV5-1 and TRBJ2-7; the match to TRBD1 covers 8 bases. Trimming removed 0 bases from V and 5 bases from J; junction bases left unmatched: 10. This CDR3 spans 16 amino acids. CDR1 and CDR2 from the germline V gene are SGHRS and YFSETQ. The CDR3 DNA reads TGCGCCAGCAGCTTGGATAGTCAGCTCAGGGGGCACGAGCAGTACTTC. Amino acid sequence: CASSLDSQLRGHEQYF. Full variable domain (rest looked up from reference TRBV5-1 and TRBJ2-7): KAGVTQTPRYLIKTRGQQVTLSCSPISGHRSVSWYQQTPGQGLQFLFEYFSETQRNKGNFPGRFSGRQFSNSRSEMNVSTLELGDSALYLCASSLDSQLRGHEQYFGPGTRLTVT.

This chain connects TRBV12-5 to TRBJ2-7; D is ambiguous. Germline V CDR1 and CDR2: LGHNT, FRNRAP. The CDR3 consists of 12 residues. V was clipped by 6 bases and J by 9 bases, with 15 bases between them. The CDR3 loop reads CASGPPTHRQYF. The CDR3 region has the DNA TGTGCTAGTGGGCCACCCACTCACCGGCAGTACTTC.

The chain's CDR3 is CASSEQGIGGYTF. DNA of the CDR3: TGTGCCAGCAGTGAACAGGGTATCGGTGGCTACACCTTC. The chain employs TRBV27 and TRBJ1-2; a weak D match, TRBD1 (6 bases). The CDR3 extends over 13 amino acids. Trimming took 5 bases from V and 7 from J, leaving 14 bases between them. Looked up from germline, CDR1 is MNHEY and CDR2 is SMNVEV (reference sequence).

The V gene is TRBV30, the J gene TRBJ1-5; unclear D gene. V lost 0 bases to trimming and J lost 4 bases, with 10 bases between them. The CDR3 totals 14 residues. CDR1 and CDR2 (germline): GTSNPN, SVGIG (reference sequence). The CDR3 DNA sequence: TGTGCCTGGAGTGTACACACAGAGAATCAGCCCCAGCATTTT. This encodes CAWSVHTENQPQHF.